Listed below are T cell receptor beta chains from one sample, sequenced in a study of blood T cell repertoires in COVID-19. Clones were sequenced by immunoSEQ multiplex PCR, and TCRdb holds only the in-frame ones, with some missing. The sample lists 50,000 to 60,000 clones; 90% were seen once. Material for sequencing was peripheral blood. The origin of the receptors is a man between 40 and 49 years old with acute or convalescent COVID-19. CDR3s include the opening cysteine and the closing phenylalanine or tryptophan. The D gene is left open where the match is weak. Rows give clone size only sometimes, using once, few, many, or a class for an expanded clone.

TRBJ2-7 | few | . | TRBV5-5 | CASSHGLEQYF | TGTGCCAGCAGTCACGGTTTGGAGCAGTACTTC
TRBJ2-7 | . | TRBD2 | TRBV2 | CASSEGGLAGREQYF | TGTGCCAGCAGTGAAGGGGGACTAGCGGGAAGGGAGCAGTACTTC
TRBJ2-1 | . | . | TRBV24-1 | CATSDTPRKSRIYNEQFF | TGTGCCACCAGTGATACGCCCAGGAAAAGTAGAATCTACAATGAGCAGTTCTTC
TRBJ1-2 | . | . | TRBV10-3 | CAIRGSGGGTYGYTF | TGTGCCATCAGGGGGAGCGGTGGGGGGACGTATGGCTACACCTTC
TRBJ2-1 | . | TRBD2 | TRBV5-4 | CASSFSPSGVYNEQFF | TGTGCCAGCAGCTTTTCCCCTAGCGGGGTCTACAATGAGCAGTTCTTC
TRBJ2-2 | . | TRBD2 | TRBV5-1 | CASSLEGPGLAGGKTGELFF | TGCGCCAGCAGCTTGGAAGGCCCGGGACTAGCGGGAGGAAAGACTGGGGAGCTGTTTTTT
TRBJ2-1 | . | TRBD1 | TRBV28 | CASSLFGGQGGRSEQFF | TGTGCCAGCAGTTTATTCGGGGGACAGGGGGGTCGAAGTGAGCAGTTCTTC
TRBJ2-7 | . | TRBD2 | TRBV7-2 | CASSTRGLAGKDEQYF | TGTGCCAGCAGCACACGGGGACTAGCGGGAAAAGACGAGCAGTACTTC
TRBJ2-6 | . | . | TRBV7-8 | CASSLGRHSGANVLTF | TGTGCCAGCAGCTTGGGGCGGCACTCTGGGGCCAACGTCCTGACTTTC
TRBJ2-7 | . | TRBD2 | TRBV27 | CASSWRESYEQYF | TGTGCCAGCAGTTGGCGGGAGTCCTACGAGCAGTACTTC
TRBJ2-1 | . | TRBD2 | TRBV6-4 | CASSELAGQYNEQFF | TGTGCCAGCAGTGAACTAGCGGGACAGTACAATGAGCAGTTCTTC
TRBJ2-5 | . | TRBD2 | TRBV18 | CASSLADGRGETQYF | TGTGCCAGCTCCCTCGCAGACGGGAGGGGAGAGACCCAGTACTTC
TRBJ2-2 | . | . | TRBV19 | CASSSAGIYTGELFF | TGTGCCAGTAGTAGCGCCGGTATCTACACCGGGGAGCTGTTTTTT
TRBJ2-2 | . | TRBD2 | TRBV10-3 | CAISARGAGGTGELFF | TGTGCCATCAGTGCCCGGGGGGCGGGAGGCACCGGGGAGCTGTTTTTT
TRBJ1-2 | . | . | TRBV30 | CAWSYRDGYTF | TGTGCCTGGAGTTACAGGGATGGCTACACCTTC
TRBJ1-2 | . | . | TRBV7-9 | CASSLQGSGYTF | TGTGCCAGCAGCTTACAGGGGAGCGGCTACACCTTC
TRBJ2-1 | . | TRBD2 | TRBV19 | CASSIGLADTNEQFF | TGTGCCAGTAGTATTGGACTAGCGGACACTAATGAGCAGTTCTTC
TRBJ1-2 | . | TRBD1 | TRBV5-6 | CASSRQGAGGYTF | TGTGCCAGCAGTCGACAGGGGGCGGGAGGCTACACCTTC
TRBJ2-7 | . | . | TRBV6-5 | CASSPRLGPDYEQYF | TGTGCCAGCAGCCCCCGACTCGGCCCTGACTACGAGCAGTACTTC
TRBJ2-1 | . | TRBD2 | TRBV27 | CASSSIPGTSGSRNEQFF | TGTGCCAGCAGTTCCATCCCCGGGACTAGCGGGAGTCGGAATGAGCAGTTCTTC
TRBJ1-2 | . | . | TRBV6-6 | CASSYTGKNYGYTF | TGTGCCAGCAGTTACACGGGGAAGAACTATGGCTACACCTTC
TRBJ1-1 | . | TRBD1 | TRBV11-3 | CASSLDLDRPNTEAFF | TGTGCCAGCAGCTTAGATCTGGACAGGCCGAACACTGAAGCTTTCTTT
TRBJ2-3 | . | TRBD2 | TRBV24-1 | CATSSGEGYTDTQYF | TGTGCCACCAGTTCCGGGGAGGGATACACAGATACGCAGTATTTT
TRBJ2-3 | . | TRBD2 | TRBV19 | CASSIPGGRSTDTQYF | TGTGCCAGTAGTATTCCTGGCGGGAGGAGCACAGATACGCAGTATTTT
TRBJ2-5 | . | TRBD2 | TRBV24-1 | CATSDLWFRLAGAGRETQYF | TGTGCCACCAGTGATTTGTGGTTCCGGCTAGCGGGAGCCGGTAGAGAGACCCAGTACTTC
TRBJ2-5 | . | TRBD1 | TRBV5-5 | CASSPGQPRLIVADQETQYF | TGTGCCAGCAGCCCGGGACAGCCGAGACTTATAGTGGCCGATCAAGAGACCCAGTACTTC
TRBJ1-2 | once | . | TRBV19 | CASSIRTDDGYTF | TGTGCCAGTAGTATCCGGACAGATGACGGCTACACCTTC
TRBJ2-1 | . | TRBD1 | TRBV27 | CASGVRTGAYEQFF | TGTGCCAGCGGAGTGAGGACAGGGGCCTATGAGCAGTTCTTC
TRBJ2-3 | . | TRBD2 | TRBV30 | CAWNAGGTTDTQYF | TGTGCCTGGAACGCGGGAGGGACCACAGATACGCAGTATTTT
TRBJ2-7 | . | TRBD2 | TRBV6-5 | CASRRTSELYEQYF | TGTGCCAGCAGAAGGACTAGCGAACTCTACGAGCAGTACTTC
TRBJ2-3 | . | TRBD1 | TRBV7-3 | CASSHFRGTGGADTQYF | TGTGCCAGCAGCCATTTTCGCGGGACAGGGGGCGCAGATACGCAGTATTTT
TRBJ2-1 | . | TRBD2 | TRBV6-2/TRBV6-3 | CASSPTGSGGYNEQFF | TGTGCCAGCAGCCCTACGGGCTCCGGGGGGTACAATGAGCAGTTCTTC
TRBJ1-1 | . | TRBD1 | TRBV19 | CASRKQGSEAFF | TGTGCCAGTAGGAAACAGGGGTCTGAAGCTTTCTTT
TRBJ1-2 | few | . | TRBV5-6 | CASSLGQEIYGYTF | TGTGCCAGCAGCTTGGGACAGGAAATCTATGGCTACACCTTC
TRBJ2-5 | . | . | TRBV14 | CASSQAPPGSRGSGTQYF | TGTGCCAGCAGCCAGGCGCCTCCGGGCTCCAGGGGAAGTGGGACCCAGTACTTC
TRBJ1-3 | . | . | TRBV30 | CAWSGHREAGNTIYF | TGTGCCTGGAGTGGTCACAGGGAAGCTGGAAACACCATATATTTT
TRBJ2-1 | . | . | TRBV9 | CASSVEGGLLSEQFF | TGTGCCAGCAGCGTAGAGGGGGGACTACTCTCTGAGCAGTTCTTC
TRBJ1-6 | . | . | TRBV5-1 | CASSPQGGHNSPLHF | TGCGCCAGCAGCCCCCAGGGTGGGCATAATTCACCCCTCCACTTT
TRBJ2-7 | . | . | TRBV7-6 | CASSLEQPYEQYF | TGTGCCAGCAGCTTAGAACAACCCTACGAGCAGTACTTC
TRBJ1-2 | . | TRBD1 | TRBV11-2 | CASSPTGLFYGYTF | TGTGCCAGCAGCCCGACAGGGCTATTCTATGGCTACACCTTC
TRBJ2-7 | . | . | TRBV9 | CASSPGKSAYAGEQYF | TGTGCCAGCAGCCCCGGAAAGTCGGCCTACGCGGGCGAGCAGTACTTC
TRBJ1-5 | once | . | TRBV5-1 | CASSLVGLQPQHF | TGCGCCAGCAGCTTGGTTGGGCTTCAGCCCCAGCATTTT
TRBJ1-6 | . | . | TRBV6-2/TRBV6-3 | CASSFRGIHSPLHF | TGTGCCAGCAGTTTCCGGGGTATCCATTCACCCCTCCACTTT
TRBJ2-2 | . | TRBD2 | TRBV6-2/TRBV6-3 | CASSRTSGRVDTGELFF | TGTGCCAGCAGCCGGACTAGCGGGAGGGTGGACACCGGGGAGCTGTTTTTT
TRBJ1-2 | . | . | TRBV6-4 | CASSDTAGYTF | TGTGCCAGCAGTGACACTGCTGGCTACACCTTC
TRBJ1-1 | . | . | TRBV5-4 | CASSSETGSQAFF | TGTGCCAGCAGCTCTGAAACAGGGAGTCAAGCTTTCTTT
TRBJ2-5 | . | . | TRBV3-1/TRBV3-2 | CASSQGRAETQYF | TGTGCCAGCAGCCAAGGGAGGGCCGAGACCCAGTACTTC
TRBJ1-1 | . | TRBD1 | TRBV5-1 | CASSLPTGGMNTEAFF | TGCGCCAGCAGCTTACCGACAGGGGGTATGAACACTGAAGCTTTCTTT
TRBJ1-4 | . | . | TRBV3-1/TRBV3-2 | CASSSRGEKLFF | TGTGCCAGCAGTTCGAGGGGGGAAAAACTGTTTTTT
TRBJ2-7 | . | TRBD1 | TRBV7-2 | CASSLKGQGVGEQYF | TGTGCCAGCAGCTTAAAGGGTCAGGGGGTTGGAGAGCAGTACTTC
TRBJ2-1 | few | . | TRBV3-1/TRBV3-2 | CASTPLGGGYNEQFF | TGTGCCAGCACCCCACTGGGAGGGGGCTACAATGAGCAGTTCTTC
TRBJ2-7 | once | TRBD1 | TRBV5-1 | CASSSWTGKSYEQYF | TGCGCCAGCAGCTCGTGGACAGGGAAGTCCTACGAGCAGTACTTC
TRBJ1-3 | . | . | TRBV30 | CAWSVYGGTIYF | TGTGCCTGGAGTGTATACGGAGGCACCATATATTTT
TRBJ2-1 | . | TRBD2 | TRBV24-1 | CATSETSGRPHEQFF | TGTGCCACCAGTGAGACTAGCGGGAGGCCCCATGAGCAGTTCTTC
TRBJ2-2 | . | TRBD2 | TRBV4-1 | CASSQNIAGGGTGELFF | TGCGCCAGCAGCCAGAATATAGCGGGAGGCGGGACCGGGGAGCTGTTTTTT
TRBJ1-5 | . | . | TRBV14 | CASSPPRRVALNQPQHF | TGTGCCAGCAGCCCCCCTAGGAGGGTGGCCCTAAATCAGCCCCAGCATTTT
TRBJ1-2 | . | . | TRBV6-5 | CATSRGANYGYTF | TGTGCCACCTCTCGGGGAGCTAACTATGGCTACACCTTC
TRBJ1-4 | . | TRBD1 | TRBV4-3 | CASSQVSGTGHEKLFF | TGCGCCAGCAGCCAAGTTTCAGGGACAGGGCATGAAAAACTGTTTTTT